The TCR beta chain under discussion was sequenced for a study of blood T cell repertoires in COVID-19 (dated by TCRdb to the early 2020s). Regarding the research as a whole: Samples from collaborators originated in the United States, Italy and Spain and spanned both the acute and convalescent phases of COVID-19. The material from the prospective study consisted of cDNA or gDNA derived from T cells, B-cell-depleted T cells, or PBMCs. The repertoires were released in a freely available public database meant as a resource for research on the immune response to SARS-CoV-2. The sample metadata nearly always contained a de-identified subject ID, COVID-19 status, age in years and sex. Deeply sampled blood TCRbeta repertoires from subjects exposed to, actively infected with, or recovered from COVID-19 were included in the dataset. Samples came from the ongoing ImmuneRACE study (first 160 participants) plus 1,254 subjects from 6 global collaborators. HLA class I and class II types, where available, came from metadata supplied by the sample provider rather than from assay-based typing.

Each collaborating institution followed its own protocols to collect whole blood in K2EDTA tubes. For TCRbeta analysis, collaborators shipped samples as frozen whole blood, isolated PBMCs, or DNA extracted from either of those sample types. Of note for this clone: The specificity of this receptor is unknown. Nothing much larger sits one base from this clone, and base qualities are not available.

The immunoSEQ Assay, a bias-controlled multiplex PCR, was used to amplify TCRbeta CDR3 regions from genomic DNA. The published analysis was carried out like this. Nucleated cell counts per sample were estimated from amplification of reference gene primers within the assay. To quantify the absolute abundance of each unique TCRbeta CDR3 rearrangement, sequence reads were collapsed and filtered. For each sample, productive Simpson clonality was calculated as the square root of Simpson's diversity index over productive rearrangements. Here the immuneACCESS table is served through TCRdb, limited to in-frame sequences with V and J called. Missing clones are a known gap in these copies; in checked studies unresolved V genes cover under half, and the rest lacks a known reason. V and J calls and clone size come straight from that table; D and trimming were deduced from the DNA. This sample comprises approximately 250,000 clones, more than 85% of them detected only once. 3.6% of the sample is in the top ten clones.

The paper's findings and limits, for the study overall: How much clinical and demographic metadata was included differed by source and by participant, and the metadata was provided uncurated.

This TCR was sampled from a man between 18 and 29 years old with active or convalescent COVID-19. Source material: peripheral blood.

The CDR3 reads as follows: CASRGQGFSPLHF. The bases are TGTGCCAGCCGGGGACAGGGGTTTTCACCCCTCCACTTT. The V gene is TRBV6-6 and the J gene is TRBJ1-6, with 10 bases matching TRBD1. Measured from the cysteine to the phenylalanine, the CDR3 is 13 residues long. Only CDR3 DNA is held: 39 bases, read in frame from base 1. V and J are trimmed by 8 bases and 9 bases, and the gene matches miss 4 bases of the junction. CDR1 MNHNY and CDR2 SVGAGI were looked up in the germline V gene (reference sequence).